One and the same sample provided the 6 T cell receptor beta chains below, sequenced in a study of T cell repertoires in cytomegalovirus infection. No antigen has been assigned to these receptors. TCRdb reprocessed the reads with MiXCR, giving one entry per CDR3 protein. The repertoire holds tens of thousands of distinct CDR3 sequences, with around 21% as singletons. Specimen: CD8+ T cells from cultured PBMCs, collected from culture after CMV antigen stimulation. The receptors were sampled from a human donor in good health (CMV status not recorded). Some clones in this sample may be carry-over from other donors' samples.

This clonotype showed up many times. The chain combines TRBV7-3 with TRBJ2-3; 7 nucleotides align to TRBD2. V was clipped by 5 bases and J by 0 bases; unmatched bases: 8. The CDR3 has 16 amino acids. Germline CDR1 is SGHTA and CDR2 is FQGTGA. CDR3 bases: TGTGCCAGCAGCCCAACCGGACTAGGAAGCACAGATACGCAGTATTTT. Residues: CASSPTGLGSTDTQYF.

The rearrangement uses TRBV7-3 and TRBJ2-5, with D hard to call. With 2 bases removed from V and 4 bases from J, the gap between germline ends came to 11 bases. From germline, CDR1 is SGHTA and CDR2 FQGTGA. The CDR3 is 14 residues long. CDR3 in amino acids: CASSLAAETETQYF. DNA of the CDR3: TGTGCCAGCAGCTTAGCGGCAGAAACAGAGACCCAGTACTTC.

This clonotype showed up many times. The V and J genes are TRBV4-3 and TRBJ2-6; TRBD1 aligns across 9 bases. Germline trimming cut 4 bases from V and 2 bases from J; bases unmatched to any gene: 12. Germline V CDR1 and CDR2: LGHNA, YSLEER. The CDR3 has 19 residues. CDR3 sequence: CASSLSGQGLSPGANVLTF. DNA for the CDR3: TGCGCCAGCAGCCTTTCCGGACAGGGGCTCTCCCCTGGGGCCAACGTCCTGACTTTC.

This clonotype was observed at least ten times. V and J are TRBV30 and TRBJ2-7; 10 positions agree with TRBD1. This CDR3 is 13 amino acids long. Germline-derived CDR1 and CDR2 are GTSNPN and SVGIG (reference sequence). In nucleotides, the CDR3 is TGTGCTATTTGGACAGGGGGCTCCTACGAGCAGTACTTC. This encodes CAIWTGGSYEQYF.

This clonotype occurred a few times. The V call is TRBV27, the J call TRBJ1-1, with 7 bases lining up with TRBD1. Germline loops: CDR1 MNHEY, CDR2 SMNVEV (reference sequence). J was trimmed by 1 base and V by 2 bases; bases with no gene match: 7. The CDR3 runs to 16 residues. The CDR3 reads CASSLNRGARNTEAFF. The CDR3 coding sequence is TGTGCCAGCAGTTTAAACAGGGGCGCCAGGAACACTGAAGCTTTCTTT.

This clonotype was observed at least ten times. V gene TRBV7-9 combines with J gene TRBJ2-3, with a weak D call TRBD1 (6 bases). The V and J ends lost 7 bases and 2 bases respectively, with 10 bases between them. This CDR3 has 13 amino acids. Germline-derived CDR1 and CDR2 are SEHNR and FQNEAQ (reference sequence). CDR3 amino acids: CASMDSSTDTQYF. The CDR3 bases are TGTGCCAGCATGGACAGCTCCACAGATACGCAGTATTTT.